This TCR beta chain emerged from a study of STAT5B mutations in CD4+ large granular lymphocyte leukemia (dated by TCRdb to between 2021 and 2022). Regarding the research as a whole: When cryopreserved patient cells were available, CD8+ cells were removed first, and anti-CD4 microbeads were then used for selection. TCRbeta repertoires of CD4+ T-cell large granular lymphocyte leukemia patients were compared with those of healthy blood donors. The purity of purified fractions was confirmed by flow cytometry on FACSCanto II or FACSVerse to exceed 95% among lymphocytes.

About this clone itself: What antigen it recognizes has not been identified. The record has no base qualities; no much larger clone is one base away.

TCRbeta rearrangements were sequenced from genomic DNA using the immunoSEQ assay at survey resolution. As for the authors' bioinformatics: Clonotypes representing more than 5% of the repertoire were considered putative leukemic clones, and some 60 such clones were identified across 27 patients. A lowest detectable productive clonotype frequency of 2.59 x 10-5 was observed in the TCR sequencing data. Analyses included only productive TCRbeta rearrangements, meaning complete and in-frame sequences. Sample clonality was computed as Simpson clonality in the immunoSEQ Analyzer version 3.0. Clones were binned by frequency as very rare, small, medium, large (1-20%) or hyperexpanded (>20%). Generation probabilities were estimated with OLGA 1.2.3, V-gene circos plots were generated with VDJtools, specificities were searched for in VDJdb, and CDR3 motifs were identified with GLIPH. Here the immuneACCESS table is served through TCRdb, limited to in-frame sequences with V and J called. Missing clones are a known gap in these copies; in checked studies unresolved V genes cover under half, and the rest lacks a known reason. That table supplies the V and J calls and clone size; D and trimming were determined from the DNA. Here the sample has about 4,100 clones; 76% occur a single time. The ten largest clones add up to 65% to 80% of the sample.

From the germline V gene (reference sequence), CDR1 is LNHDA and CDR2 is SQIVND. V sheds 0 bases and J sheds 7 bases, leaving 6 bases between their ends. The CDR3 holds 12 amino acids from the cysteine to the phenylalanine. The CDR3 DNA has 36 bases and is translated from base 1. Hematology units in Padova (Italy), Helsinki (Finland) and Shinshu (Japan) recruited the CD4+ T-LGLL patients. Depending on which samples were available, patient samples consisted of bead-purified CD4+, CD4+CD8+, CD57+ or CD56+ fractions, or of unselected PBMC. Somatic STAT5B mutation profiles obtained by deep amplicon sequencing of the same DNA used for patient TCRbeta data were integrated with the patient TCRbeta data. All TCR-sequenced material derived from peripheral blood: patient blood samples and healthy donor buffy coats. Ficoll-Hypaque gradient centrifugation was used to isolate peripheral blood mononuclear cells. Genomic DNA was extracted using the Gentra Puregene Cell and Tissue kit, and a Qubit 2.0 fluorometer was used to quantify it.

Beyond this particular receptor, the publication reports: Enrichment of TRBV06-family usage was observed among the top patient clones (8/27) relative to healthy controls (2/35). Heterogeneous cell sources were used for patients, and only 5 to 7 CD4-sorted patient samples were included in the clonality comparison with healthy controls. CD4-sorted patient repertoires appeared more clonal than healthy CD4+ repertoires, and this difference persisted after removing the putative leukemic clones. The main leukemic clonotypes were found to be private to each patient, although around 25% of the main leukemic clonotypes were detected at low frequency in the non-leukemic repertoires of other patients. The data were not HLA-matched, and the relatively small sample size could explain the higher clonality seen in CD4+ compared with CD8+ T-LGLL.

The V gene is TRBV19 and the J gene is TRBJ1-1; the D gene is unclear. The sequencing input was PBMCs. The clonotype originates from a man aged 70 or older with CD4+ T-cell large granular lymphocyte leukemia. The CDR3 region has the sequence CASSIDTREAFF. The nucleotide sequence is TGTGCCAGTAGTATAGATACGCGTGAAGCTTTCTTT.